This T cell receptor beta chain appears in the sequencing data of a study of T cells expressing NK-cell markers. Study at large: The TCR beta repertoires were obtained from sorted CD3+CD56+NKG2C+, CD3+CD56+NKG2C- and CD3+CD56-NKG2C+ T cells. One of the eight sequenced donors was seronegative, whereas the other seven were HCMV-seropositive.

TCRdb re-called the 5' RACE reads, yielding one record per CDR3 amino acid sequence without DNA. This table lists about 390,000 distinct CDR3 sequences. Germline V gives CDR1 SQVTM, CDR2 ANQGSEA. The CDR3 loop spans 13 amino acids. Findings and caveats of the study: Expanded clones of NKG2C+ T cells had an unclear HCMV specificity. Similarly, these clonotypes led the CD3+CD56-NKG2C+ fraction as well in a handful of donors.

To note about this clonotype: What it binds is not known.

Input material: blood T cells: a sorted CD56 or NKG2C T cell subset, CD4+ or CD8+ T cells, or bulk PBMC T cells (not recorded which). The J gene is TRBJ1-2, the V gene TRBV29-1; the D gene TCRdb calls, TRBD1, cannot be checked with no DNA. This receptor was obtained from a woman between 45 and 60 years old in good health. The CDR3: CSVILQGLYGYTF.